These 13 T cell receptor beta chains were all obtained from the same sample, sequenced in a study of T cell changes during pregnancy in multiple sclerosis. The assay was immunoSEQ multiplex PCR, and TCRdb's table has in-frame clones only and misses some. Of fewer than 65,000 clones in the sample, roughly nine tenths are singletons; the top ten hold 10%. Sample: CD8+ T cells from peripheral blood mononuclear cells, taken after pregnancy. The receptors were gathered from a female donor with multiple sclerosis, enrolled in a pregnancy study.

This chain joins TRBV7-9 and TRBJ2-1; 14 bases are shared with TRBD2. This CDR3 region has 17 residues. The germline V gene has CDR1 SEHNR and CDR2 FQNEAQ (reference sequence). Trimming cost V 3 bases and J 6 bases; bases outside gene matches: 7. CDR3 in DNA: TGTGCCAGCAGCTTCGCCCAGACTAGCGGGGGGGTCAATGAGCAGTTCTTC. Encoded protein: CASSFAQTSGGVNEQFF.

The chain employs TRBV14 and TRBJ2-3; the D gene is possibly TRBD2 (6 bases). V shed 3 bases and J shed 3 bases, with 19 bases lying between them. Germline V gene lookup returns CDR1 SGHDN and CDR2 FVKESK. This CDR3 contains 17 residues. The CDR3 here is CASSQVPAGIRTDTQYF. The CDR3 nucleotides read TGTGCCAGCAGCCAGGTCCCTGCGGGAATTCGGACAGATACGCAGTATTTT.

The chain is built from TRBV27 and TRBJ1-5; maybe TRBD1 (5 bases). V was cut by 4 bases and J by 3 bases, with 13 bases left in between. Germline V CDR1 and CDR2: MNHEY, SMNVEV (reference sequence). The CDR3 extends over 15 amino acids. This CDR3 reads CASSSIGGFNQPQHF. For the CDR3, the DNA is TGTGCCAGCAGTTCTATCGGGGGTTTCAATCAGCCCCAGCATTTT.

The rearrangement uses TRBV7-8 and TRBJ1-5; D is possibly TRBD1 (5 bases). This CDR3 comprises 17 residues. Germline CDR1 reads SGHVS; CDR2 reads FQNEAQ. Trimming shortened V by 2 bases and J by 4 bases, and 18 bases separated the two germline ends. The CDR3 nucleotides read TGTGCCAGCAGCTTAAGGGAGGTAGGGCAGGGTAATCAGCCCCAGCATTTT. Its protein product is CASSLREVGQGNQPQHF.

This clone was seen a single time. The V gene is TRBV11-2, the J gene TRBJ1-2, with a possible D match to TRBD1 (6 bases). Germline V gene lookup returns CDR1 SGHAT and CDR2 FQNNGV. CDR3 length equals 13 residues. V lost 5 bases to trimming and J lost 8 bases, with 15 bases between them. In DNA form, the CDR3 reads TGTGCCAGCAGCCAACGTGGGGGCCGGGGCTACACCTTC. Translating it yields CASSQRGGRGYTF.

This chain uses TRBV7-9 with TRBJ2-7; D is unclear. The germline CDR1 and CDR2 sequences are SEHNR and FQNEAQ (reference sequence). Trimming shortened V by 6 bases and J by 5 bases, and 11 bases separated the two germline ends. The CDR3 runs to 12 residues. The CDR3 reads CASSPIPHEQYF. In nucleotides, the CDR3 is TGTGCCAGCAGTCCAATCCCCCACGAGCAGTACTTC. The whole variable domain, filled in from reference TRBV7-9 and TRBJ2-7, reads DTGVSQNPRHKITKRGQNVTFRCDPISEHNRLYWYRQTLGQGPEFLTYFQNEAQLEKSRLLSDRFSAERPKGSFSTLEIQRTEQGDSAMYLCASSPIPHEQYFGPGTRLTVT.

This sequence joins TRBV10-3 and TRBJ2-1; D is perhaps TRBD1 (6 bases). The V end was cut by 3 bases, the J end by 10 bases, with 19 bases between. The CDR3 runs to 15 residues. Germline lookup yields CDR1 ENHRY and CDR2 SYGVKD. The CDR3 DNA sequence: TGTGCCATCAGTGACGGGTGGGGCAGGGGCGGCGAGCAGTTCTTC. Translated: CAISDGWGRGGEQFF.

This clone was detected a few times. A read error is likely, as this CDR3 ends without the conserved phenylalanine or tryptophan. The DNA is omitted, as the CDR3 cannot be located on it reliably, and the CDR3 follows TCRdb's listing. The chain joins TRBV9 to TRBJ1-1; TRBD1, as called in the table, went unchecked against the DNA. CDR1 and CDR2 (germline): SGDLS, YYNGEE. The CDR3 comprises 12 residues, both ends counted. The CDR3 here is CASSDGTGGPSA.

The rearrangement links TRBV25-1 to TRBJ2-7, with 8 bases aligning to TRBD1. J was trimmed by 4 bases and V by 4 bases; bases with no gene match: 6. Per germline, CDR1 MGHDK and CDR2 SYGVNS. The CDR3 length is 14 residues. The CDR3 loop is CASSVQGALYEQYF. As DNA, the CDR3 is TGTGCCAGCAGTGTGCAGGGGGCATTGTACGAGCAGTACTTC.

This chain connects TRBV9 to TRBJ1-4; a weak D match, TRBD1 (6 bases). Between the trimmed V and J ends, which lost 0 bases and 8 bases, there was a span of 17 bases. This CDR3 has 16 residues. Germline lookup yields CDR1 SGDLS and CDR2 YYNGEE. The DNA for the CDR3 is TGTGCCAGCAGCGTAGAGGGGGGGGGCACGAACGAAAAACTGTTTTTT. As protein: CASSVEGGGTNEKLFF.

This clone has a single count. The CDR3 reads CASSLRGNPGNTIYF. The CDR3 DNA reads as TGTGCCAGCAGCTTAAGGGGTAATCCTGGAAACACCATATATTTT. The chain links TRBV27 to TRBJ1-3; tentative D call: TRBD1 (5 bases). CDR1 and CDR2 (germline): MNHEY, SMNVEV (reference sequence). Trimming stripped 6 bases from V and 2 bases from J, with 14 bases between. The CDR3 spans 15 residues.

Worth noting for this clone: A junction end diverges from the germline sequence, so it may reflect a read error. V and J are TRBV9 and TRBJ2-1, with D possibly matching TRBD2 (5 bases). The length of the CDR3 is 18 residues. Germline CDR1 and CDR2: SGDLS and YYNGEE. CDR3 DNA sequence: TGTGCCAGCAGCGTAGAAGCCAGCGGAGGTAGCTCCTACAATGAGCAATTCTTC. As protein: CASSVEASGGSSYNEQFF.

The chain combines TRBV6-5 with TRBJ1-5; a weak D match, TRBD1 (6 bases). There are 14 residues in the CDR3. The germline gives CDR1 MNHEY, CDR2 SVGAGI. The germline V and J ends were trimmed by 6 bases and 6 bases, with 15 bases remaining between them. CDR3 DNA: TGTGCCAGCAGCCCGGGGGGGCCGGGTCAGCCCCAGCATTTT. The encoded protein is CASSPGGPGQPQHF.